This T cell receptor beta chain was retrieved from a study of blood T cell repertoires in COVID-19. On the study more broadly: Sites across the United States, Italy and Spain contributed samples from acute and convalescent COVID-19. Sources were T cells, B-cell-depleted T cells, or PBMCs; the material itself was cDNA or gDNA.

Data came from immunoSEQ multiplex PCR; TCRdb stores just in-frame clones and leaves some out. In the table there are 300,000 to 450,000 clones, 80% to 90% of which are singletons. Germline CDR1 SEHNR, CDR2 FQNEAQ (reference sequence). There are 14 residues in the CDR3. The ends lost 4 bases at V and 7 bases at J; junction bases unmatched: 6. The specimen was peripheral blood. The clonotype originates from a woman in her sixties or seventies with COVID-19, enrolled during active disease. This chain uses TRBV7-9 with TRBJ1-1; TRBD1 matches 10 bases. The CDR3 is CASSSGTGALEAFF. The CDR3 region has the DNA TGTGCCAGCAGCTCAGGGACAGGGGCCCTTGAAGCTTTCTTT.